The 12 T cell receptor beta chains below come from one sample, sequenced in a study of blood T cell repertoires in COVID-19. TCRdb keeps only in-frame clones here, not all; method: immunoSEQ multiplex PCR. The top ten clones hold around 0.7% of a sample with more than 200,000 clones, approximately 88% of them seen once. Sequences were obtained from peripheral blood. These receptors all stem from a human donor in a cohort sampled during active COVID-19.

This sequence joins TRBV15 and TRBJ2-7, with TRBD1 identical over 8 bases. Germline V gives CDR1 LNHNV, CDR2 YYDKDF (reference sequence). The V gene end was trimmed by 4 bases and the J gene end by 6 bases; junction bases not matched to a gene: 11. CDR3 length: 15 residues. CDR3 sequence (DNA): TGTGCCACCAGCACACGGACAGGGTTGGTGGGCGAGCAGTACTTC. Amino acids: CATSTRTGLVGEQYF.

Regarding this clone: The identical CDR3 is also encoded by other nucleotide sequences in the sample. The CDR3 DNA reads TGTGCCATCAGTGAGTCCGGAGAGACCCAGTACTTC. It yields the protein CAISESGETQYF. The chain employs TRBV10-3 and TRBJ2-5; D gene ambiguous. With 0 bases removed from V and 4 bases from J, the gap between germline ends came to 3 bases. Per the germline V gene, CDR1 is ENHRY and CDR2 is SYGVKD. The CDR3 is 12 amino acids.

The genes are TRBV11-2 and TRBJ2-5; 8 bases are shared with TRBD1. The CDR3 totals 14 residues. Trimming took 5 bases from V and 5 from J; bases not matched to a gene: 7. Per germline, CDR1 SGHAT and CDR2 FQNNGV. The CDR3 region is CASSPDRARETQYF. Written as DNA, the CDR3 is TGTGCCAGCAGCCCGGACAGGGCTAGGGAGACCCAGTACTTC.

The chain couples TRBV21-1 to TRBJ2-7; the D segment call TRBD2 is taken from the table without a DNA check. TRBV21-1 is assigned pseudogene status. The CDR3 has 13 amino acids. The CDR3 reads CASKKRHPYEQYF. In DNA form, the CDR3 reads TGTGCCAGCAAAAAGCGGCATCCCTACGAGCAGTACTTC.

The gene calls are TRBV6-5 and TRBJ1-2; 8 bases match TRBD1. Germline CDR1 is MNHEY and CDR2 is SVGAGI. Germline trimming cut 5 bases from V and 8 bases from J; bases unmatched to any gene: 4. The CDR3 is 12 residues long. The CDR3 here is CASSTTGEGYTF. CDR3 in DNA: TGTGCCAGCAGTACGACAGGGGAAGGCTACACCTTC.

J is TRBJ2-7 and V is TRBV3-1 (or the pseudogene TRBV3-2); D is unclear. The germline V gene encodes CDR1 LGHDT and CDR2 YNNKEL (reference sequence). This CDR3 is built from 19 residues. Trimming stripped 3 bases from V and 1 base from J, with 25 bases between. CDR3 coding DNA: TGTGCCAGCAGCCAGACCCAACCCCTGACCTCCGGGTCTTCCTACGAGCAGTACTTC. Its translation is CASSQTQPLTSGSSYEQYF.

This chain uses TRBV30 with TRBJ1-2; a weak D match, TRBD1 (6 bases). V was pared by 0 bases and J by 3 bases, with 14 bases between. Germline V gene data show CDR1 as GTSNPN and CDR2 as SVGIG (reference sequence). The CDR3 is 15 residues long. As DNA, the CDR3 is TGTGCCTGGAGTGTATCCCTTGCAGGGGACTATGGCTACACCTTC. Amino acids: CAWSVSLAGDYGYTF.

This chain joins TRBV11-2 and TRBJ1-3, with D unresolved. V lost 1 base and J 4 bases, leaving 2 bases between the germline ends. Germline CDR1 is SGHAT and CDR2 is FQNNGV. The CDR3 is 12 residues long. The CDR3: CASSLAGNTIYF. DNA for the CDR3: TGTGCCAGCAGCTTAGCGGGAAACACCATATATTTT. The full variable domain, in which reference TRBV11-2 and TRBJ1-3 provide the parts outside the CDR3, is EAGVAQSPRYKIIEKRQSVAFWCNPISGHATLYWYQQILGQGPKLLIQFQNNGVVDDSQLPKDRFSAERLKGVDSTLKIQPAKLEDSAVYLCASSLAGNTIYFGEGSWLTVV.

CDR3: CASESVGLAGFWFF. In nucleotides, the CDR3 is TGTGCCAGCGAATCTGTGGGACTAGCGGGATTTTGGTTCTTC. This chain links TRBV6-5 with TRBJ2-1; 13 bases match TRBD2. V lost 8 bases and J lost 15; bases outside the gene matches: 13. CDR3 size: 14 residues. Germline V gene data show CDR1 as MNHEY and CDR2 as SVGAGI.

This clone was counted at least ten times. The chain uses TRBV6-2 or TRBV6-3 and TRBJ2-7, with 14 nucleotides matching TRBD2. Germline V gene sequence: CDR1 MNHEY, CDR2 SVGEGT. The V gene end was trimmed by 2 bases and the J gene end by 4 bases; junction bases not matched to a gene: 10. This CDR3 has 18 residues. DNA for the CDR3: TGTGCCAGCAGTTACCCGACTAGCGGGAGGGCCTCGGGTTACGAGCAGTACTTC. Encoded protein: CASSYPTSGRASGYEQYF.

The gene calls are TRBV19 and TRBJ2-7; D is unclear. Germline CDR1 and CDR2: LNHDA and SQIVND (reference sequence). The CDR3 has 13 residues. Trimming shortened V by 4 bases and J by 3 bases, and 10 bases separated the two germline ends. The CDR3 here is CASSKSQDYEQYF. In nucleotides, the CDR3 is TGTGCCAGTAGTAAGTCCCAGGACTACGAGCAGTACTTC. The full variable domain, in which reference TRBV19 and TRBJ2-7 provide the parts outside the CDR3, is DGGITQSPKYLFRKEGQNVTLSCEQNLNHDAMYWYRQDPGQGLRLIYYSQIVNDFQKGDIAEGYSVSREKKESFPLTVTSAQKNPTAFYLCASSKSQDYEQYFGPGTRLTVT.

This chain links TRBV27 with TRBJ2-1; maybe TRBD1 (5 bases). Germline CDR1 reads MNHEY; CDR2 reads SMNVEV (reference sequence). Trimming left V 4 bases short and J 0 bases short, with 19 bases between. This CDR3 has 18 residues. CDR3 sequence: CASSSLLRAVGSYNEQFF. In nucleotides, the CDR3 is TGTGCCAGCAGTTCCCTCCTCAGGGCTGTTGGCTCCTACAATGAGCAGTTCTTC.